This T cell receptor beta chain stems from a study of T-cell reconstitution after alpha-beta-depleted transplantation in children. Unique molecular identifiers were built into the TCRbeta library. One entry per CDR3 protein results from TCRdb running MiXCR on the PCR reads. The sample shows about 540,000 distinct CDR3 sequences, 15% to 20% of them seen only once. V shed 0 bases and J shed 2 bases, with 16 bases lying between them. This CDR3 is 17 amino acids long. CDR1 is SGHRS, CDR2 YFSETQ, per germline. This chain connects TRBV5-1 to TRBJ2-3, with D unclear. Sample: PBMCs from the stem cell graft donor, taken from the stem cell graft. The TCR originated in a human donor who donated a stem cell graft to a child with acute lymphoblastic leukemia. The CDR3 sequence is CASSLGEGWADTDTQYF. The CDR3 bases are TGCGCCAGCAGCTTGGGAGAAGGTTGGGCGGACACAGATACGCAGTATTTT.